The T cell receptor (beta chain) under discussion was sequenced for a study of cytomegalovirus exposure and HLA in healthy donors. General study points: Later analysis associated a missense DCLRE1C variant with TCR beta V- and J-gene trimming. There were reportedly fewer N-insertions in an Asian-associated ancestry cluster than the roughly 670-donor mean, in a later analysis. It was taken for granted in presence/absence analyses that sequencing depth across donors was roughly uniform. Diagnosis of cytomegalovirus status made by the classifier reportedly showed high specificity and sensitivity.

Per the germline V gene, CDR1 is LNHNV and CDR2 is YYDKDF (reference sequence). CDR3 size: 15 residues. PCR used 60 Vbeta primers and 13 Jbeta primers. This table comes from immunoSEQ multiplex PCR, and its TCRdb copy is limited to in-frame clones, with some not included. The sample gives some 220,000 clones, about 88% of which show up once; 0.24% is in the top ten. Note on this clone: The antigen is unknown. At one boundary the junction diverges from the germline segment, which might be a read error.

The rearrangement uses TRBV15 and TRBJ2-1; TRBD1 aligns across 8 bases. The sequencing sample was made of PBMCs. This receptor was obtained from a girl aged 2 to 9 in good health and CMV-seronegative. The CDR3 bases are TGTGCCACCAGGAGAGACAGGGGCTCCTACAATGAGCAGTTCTTC. This codes for CATRRDRGSYNEQFF.